The 27 T cell receptor beta chains below were found in one sample sequenced in a study of early T cells in non-severe SARS-CoV-2 infection. TCRdb recomputed calls from the 5' RACE reads with MiXCR, one row per CDR3 protein. The table includes around 83,000 distinct CDR3 sequences, more than 10% detected once. Source: whole blood, taken at baseline. Receptors were obtained from an adult who was a healthcare worker with PCR-confirmed SARS-CoV-2 infection or an uninfected control (not recorded which).

Ten or more counts support this clonotype. Its ends do not fully match the called genes, so a read error is possible. The chain carries TRBV7-3 and TRBJ2-1; D may be TRBD1 or TRBD2 (5 bases each). The CDR3 consists of 12 residues. From germline, CDR1 is SGHTA and CDR2 FQGTGA. The CDR3 DNA reads as TGTGCCAGCAGCTTAACGTACGGGACCGCATCCTTC. Translated, it gives CASSLTYGTASF.

The chain uses TRBV28 and TRBJ1-5; no clear D. Germline V gives CDR1 MDHEN, CDR2 SYDVKM. V was clipped by 7 bases and J by 4 bases, with 17 bases between them. This CDR3 region has 15 residues. CDR3 coding DNA: TGTGCCAGCACCGCTTGGGGTTATGGGAATCAGCCCCAGCATTTT. Encoded protein: CASTAWGYGNQPQHF.

This clonotype was seen only a few times. The V gene is TRBV11-2, the J gene TRBJ1-6; possibly TRBD1 for D (5 bases). The germline gives CDR1 SGHAT, CDR2 FQNNGV. The CDR3 spans 19 residues. V shed 1 base and J shed 0 bases, with 16 bases lying between them. The CDR3 loop reads CASSLAGGGGSSYNSPLHF. In DNA, the CDR3 is TGTGCCAGCAGCTTAGCAGGAGGCGGGGGAAGCTCCTATAATTCACCCCTCCACTTT.

In the case of this clonotype: A much larger clone sits a single nucleotide away, making a read error possible. This chain joins TRBV7-9 and TRBJ1-1; D is unclear. This CDR3 has 13 amino acids. Germline V CDR1 and CDR2: SEHNR, FQNEAQ (reference sequence). Here the CDR3 DNA reads TGTGCCAACAGCTTATCGACGAACACTGAAGCTTTCTTT. This codes for CANSLSTNTEAFF.

The chain has TRBV7-8 and TRBJ1-2, with TRBD1 identical over 7 bases. CDR1 SGHVS and CDR2 FQNEAQ come from the germline V gene. After removal of 5 bases from V and 0 bases from J, the junction contained 3 bases not matched to a gene. This CDR3 is 14 amino acids long. The chain's CDR3 is CASSPGQTNYGYTF. CDR3 bases: TGTGCCAGCAGCCCGGGACAGACTAACTATGGCTACACCTTC. Full variable domain (outside the CDR3, taken from reference TRBV7-8 and TRBJ1-2): GAGVSQSPRYKVAKRGQDVALRCDPISGHVSLFWYQQALGQGPEFLTYFQNEAQLDKSGLPSDRFFAERPEGSVSTLKIQRTQQEDSAVYLCASSPGQTNYGYTFGSGTRLTVV.

This clonotype was recorded a few times. J is TRBJ2-7 and V is TRBV6-2 or TRBV6-3; 7 nucleotides agree with TRBD1. After removal of 7 bases from V and 3 bases from J, the junction contained 9 bases not matched to a gene. This CDR3 comprises 14 residues. CDR1 is MNHEY and CDR2 is SVGEGT in the germline V gene. CDR3 protein: CASNEGARGYEQYF. CDR3 nucleotides: TGTGCCAGCAACGAGGGGGCGCGAGGCTACGAGCAGTACTTC.

This clonotype was seen only a few times. This chain uses TRBV6-2 or TRBV6-3 with TRBJ2-1, with TRBD2 identical over 16 bases. The CDR3 contains 14 residues. Per the germline V gene, CDR1 is MNHEY and CDR2 is SVGEGT. The junction had 2 bases not matched to a gene; V was cut back by 5 bases and J by 10 bases. The CDR3 region is CASSVGLAGGEQFF. The CDR3 DNA follows: TGTGCCAGCAGTGTGGGACTAGCGGGAGGGGAGCAGTTCTTC.

The chain joins TRBV20-1 to TRBJ1-1, with D possibly being TRBD1 (5 bases). Trimming cost V 6 bases and J 4 bases, with 15 bases left between them. The CDR3 contains 13 residues. The germline V gene encodes CDR1 DFQATT and CDR2 SNEGSKA (reference sequence). The DNA of the CDR3 is TGCAGTGCGTTAATAAATGGGGGCACTGAAGCTTTCTTT. It is translated as CSALINGGTEAFF.

The chain joins TRBV9 to TRBJ1-6; unclear D gene. Trimming took off 4 bases at V and 5 bases at J, with 16 bases between the two ends. CDR3 length equals 16 residues. Germline loops: CDR1 SGDLS, CDR2 YYNGEE. The CDR3, as DNA: TGTGCCAGCAGCCTCGAACCCGGGCGAGATAATTCACCCCTCCACTTT. It specifies CASSLEPGRDNSPLHF.

The chain has TRBV4-1 and TRBJ2-5; D ambiguous. CDR1 is MGHRA, CDR2 YSYEKL, per germline. This CDR3 is 15 amino acids long. V was cut by 3 bases and J by 1 base, with 12 bases left in between. The CDR3 here is CASSHPGALQETQYF. Written as DNA, the CDR3 is TGCGCCAGCAGCCATCCCGGAGCCCTCCAAGAGACCCAGTACTTC.

This clonotype has only a few counts. The V call is TRBV5-5, the J call TRBJ2-5; either TRBD1 or TRBD2 may supply D (6 bases each). This CDR3 contains 15 residues. Germline CDR1 SGHKS, CDR2 YYEKEE (reference sequence). Between the trimmed V and J ends, which lost 2 bases and 4 bases, there was a span of 15 bases. The CDR3 nucleotides are TGTGCCAGCAGCTTATGGGGGGCGCTTGGAGAGACCCAGTACTTC. Protein product: CASSLWGALGETQYF.

The chain recombines TRBV5-8 with TRBJ2-1; D uncertain. The germline gives CDR1 SGHTS, CDR2 YDEGEE. The V gene lost 6 bases and the J gene lost 0 bases, with 13 bases spanning the gap. CDR3 size: 15 residues. CDR3 nucleotide sequence: TGTGCCAGCAACAAAACAGACCGCTCCTACAATGAGCAGTTCTTC. Translated, it gives CASNKTDRSYNEQFF.

This clonotype was seen repeatedly, ten times or more. The chain is built from TRBV11-2 and TRBJ1-1; tentatively, D is TRBD1 (5 bases). CDR3 length: 11 residues. V was pared by 4 bases and J by 9 bases, with 9 bases between. The germline V gene encodes CDR1 SGHAT and CDR2 FQNNGV. In nucleotides, the CDR3 is TGTGCCAGCAGCTGGGGCACCAAAGCTTTCTTT. As protein: CASSWGTKAFF.

The sample holds a few counts of this clonotype. This sequence joins TRBV5-1 and TRBJ2-7; D not resolved. Germline CDR1 reads SGHRS; CDR2 reads YFSETQ. This CDR3 comprises 13 residues. V shed 5 bases and J shed 4 bases, with 13 bases lying between them. This chain's CDR3 is CASSQTLEYEQYF. The CDR3 bases are TGCGCCAGCAGTCAGACACTGGAATACGAGCAGTACTTC.

This clonotype was seen ten or more times. This chain connects TRBV5-6 to TRBJ1-5; 7 bases are a match to TRBD1. CDR1 is SGHDT, CDR2 YYEEEE, per germline. V trimming: 2 bases; J trimming: 4 bases; junction bases outside the gene matches: 3. The CDR3 extends over 14 amino acids. CDR3 coding DNA: TGTGCCAGCAGCTTTGCAGGGGGAAATCAGCCCCAGCATTTT. It translates to CASSFAGGNQPQHF.

V usage is TRBV6-6 and J usage is TRBJ1-5; D not certain. This CDR3 is 12 amino acids long. The V gene lost 6 bases and the J gene lost 7 bases, with 10 bases spanning the gap. CDR1 MNHNY and CDR2 SVGAGI come from the germline V gene (reference sequence). The CDR3 sequence is CASSLSYQPQHF. The CDR3 region has the DNA TGTGCCAGCAGCCTCTCATACCAGCCCCAGCATTTT.

The chain is built from TRBV7-3 and TRBJ2-1, with 13 nucleotides matching TRBD2. V shed 0 bases, J shed 8 bases, and the junction held 13 bases outside the gene matches. The CDR3 consists of 19 residues. The germline V gene encodes CDR1 SGHTA and CDR2 FQGTGA. The CDR3 reads CASSLTPSLLAGGHYEQFF. The DNA of the CDR3 is TGTGCCAGCAGCTTAACCCCGAGCCTACTAGCGGGGGGGCACTATGAGCAGTTCTTC. The full variable domain, its missing parts supplied by reference TRBV7-3 and TRBJ2-1, is GAGVSQTPSNKVTEKGKYVELRCDPISGHTALYWYRQSLGQGPEFLIYFQGTGAADDSGLPNDRFFAVRPEGSVSTLKIQRTERGDSAVYLCASSLTPSLLAGGHYEQFFGPGTRLTVL.

This clonotype was counted a few times. The chain uses TRBV28 and TRBJ2-5; D uncertain. This CDR3 is built from 12 residues. Trimming removed 1 base at V and 4 bases at J, with 4 bases between. Germline CDR1 reads MDHEN; CDR2 reads SYDVKM. This CDR3 is CASSLSAETQYF. In DNA, the CDR3 is TGTGCCAGCAGTTTATCTGCAGAGACCCAGTACTTC.

In this sample, this clonotype turned up a few times. This chain uses TRBV27 with TRBJ1-2, with 7 bases lining up with TRBD1. The CDR3 length is 16 residues. Per the germline V gene, CDR1 is MNHEY and CDR2 is SMNVEV (reference sequence). J was trimmed by 5 bases and V by 5 bases; bases with no gene match: 14. As DNA, the CDR3 is TGTGCCAGCAGTAACACAGGGGCGATGGGCGCTTATGGCTACACCTTC. Its protein product is CASSNTGAMGAYGYTF.

This clonotype has just a few counts. The rearrangement uses TRBV20-1 and TRBJ2-6, with TRBD1 matching 9 bases. Per the germline V gene, CDR1 is DFQATT and CDR2 is SNEGSKA (reference sequence). The V gene end was trimmed by 2 bases and the J gene end by 2 bases; junction bases not matched to a gene: 7. The CDR3 spans 17 residues. The CDR3 bases are TGCAGTGCTAGAACTAGACAGGGGGGAGCTGGGGCCAACGTCCTGACTTTC. Amino acids: CSARTRQGGAGANVLTF.

This rearrangement joins TRBV21-1 to TRBJ1-1. TRBV21-1 is a pseudogene segment. The CDR3 runs 19 residues. CDR3 in DNA: TGTGCCAGCAGCAAAGTGGACCCCGCTATCGGGGTCGGATACACTGAAGCTTTCTTT. Its protein product is CASSKVDPAIGVGYTEAFF.

This clonotype was counted ten times or more. The rearrangement links TRBV29-1 to TRBJ1-1, with TRBD1 matching 9 bases. Trimming cost V 7 bases and J 5 bases; bases outside gene matches: 11. The germline CDR1 and CDR2 sequences are SQVTM and ANQGSEA. The CDR3 length is 14 residues. CDR3 coding DNA: TGCAGCGCCGAGGGACAGGGTTGGGGTACTGAAGCTTTCTTT. Protein sequence: CSAEGQGWGTEAFF.

This clonotype showed up just a few times. The chain is built from TRBV15 and TRBJ1-1, with D possibly TRBD1 on 5 matching bases. Germline V gene sequence: CDR1 LNHNV, CDR2 YYDKDF (reference sequence). The ends were cut back, 5 bases at V and 1 base at J, with 17 bases in the middle. This CDR3 comprises 16 residues. As DNA, the CDR3 is TGTGCCACCAGCCCCACGGGCAGGGAGGGGAACACTGAAGCTTTCTTT. Its protein is CATSPTGREGNTEAFF.

The gene calls are TRBV7-6 and TRBJ2-2, with 8 bases lining up with TRBD2. CDR3 length equals 15 residues. Losses at the gene ends were 5 bases for V and 1 base for J; bases not matched to a gene: 3. Per the germline V gene, CDR1 is SGHVS and CDR2 is FNYEAQ. CDR3 coding DNA: TGTGCCAGCAGCCAGCGGGAGCAGAACACCGGGGAGCTGTTTTTT. Translating it yields CASSQREQNTGELFF.

CDR3 in amino acids: CASKGDTGNTGELFF. CDR3 coding DNA: TGTGCCAGCAAAGGGGACACGGGGAACACCGGGGAGCTGTTTTTT. The chain recombines TRBV2 with TRBJ2-2, with TRBD1 as a possible D gene (6 bases). This CDR3 contains 15 residues. The V and J ends lost 7 bases and 1 base respectively, with 13 bases between them. CDR1 SNHLY and CDR2 FYNNEI come from the germline V gene.

This chain connects TRBV7-6 to TRBJ2-7, with TRBD2 matching over 9 bases. The CDR3 loop spans 15 amino acids. V gave up 5 bases and J gave up 6 bases; unmatched junction bases: 11. The germline CDR1 and CDR2 sequences are SGHVS and FNYEAQ. CDR3 protein: CASSRLGTSYSEQYF. For the CDR3, the DNA is TGTGCCAGCAGCCGCCTCGGGACTAGCTACTCCGAGCAGTACTTC.

This clonotype was counted between two and nine times. V is TRBV20-1 and J is TRBJ2-1; 11 positions agree with TRBD2. This CDR3 has 17 amino acids. Germline V gives CDR1 DFQATT, CDR2 SNEGSKA (reference sequence). The V and J ends lost 5 bases and 7 bases, in that order; junction bases with no gene match: 16. The CDR3 reads CSAVPTSGVLFGNEQFF. The CDR3 DNA sequence: TGCAGTGCTGTCCCGACTAGCGGGGTCCTCTTTGGTAATGAGCAGTTCTTC.